This is a list of T cell receptor beta chains from one sample in a study of cytotoxic CD8 clonotypes in ibrutinib-treated CLL. The protocol was immunoSEQ multiplex PCR, while the TCRdb copy is restricted to in-frame clones and leaves out a portion. The repertoire has about 140,000 clones, under 95% of them found once; the top ten carry about a tenth. Sequenced here: PBMCs, sampled after 12 months of ibrutinib treatment. All receptors derive from a human donor with chronic lymphocytic leukemia. CDR3s include the opening cysteine and the closing phenylalanine or tryptophan. A D gene is named only where the DNA matches it firmly. The listing skips clone size in some rows; elsewhere it reads once, few, many or a size class.

v_gene: TRBV6-5; d_gene: TRBD1; abundance: .; j_gene: TRBJ2-7; CDR3aa: CASSATGGTYEQYF; CDR3nt: TGTGCCAGCAGTGCAACAGGGGGAACCTACGAGCAGTACTTC
v_gene: TRBV4-1; d_gene: .; abundance: .; j_gene: TRBJ2-5; CDR3aa: CASSQPDGTQYF; CDR3nt: TGCGCCAGCAGCCAACCGGATGGGACCCAGTACTTC
v_gene: TRBV11-2; d_gene: .; abundance: .; j_gene: TRBJ2-1; CDR3aa: CASSLVRDSEQFF; CDR3nt: TGTGCCAGCAGCTTAGTAAGGGATAGTGAGCAGTTCTTC
v_gene: TRBV5-4; d_gene: .; abundance: .; j_gene: TRBJ2-2; CDR3aa: CASSFGSTGELFF; CDR3nt: TGTGCCAGCAGCTTCGGGTCCACCGGGGAGCTGTTTTTT
v_gene: TRBV27; d_gene: .; abundance: .; j_gene: TRBJ1-3; CDR3aa: CASSPGRSSGNTIYF; CDR3nt: TGTGCCAGCAGTCCAGGACGGTCCTCTGGAAACACCATATATTTT
v_gene: TRBV5-1; d_gene: .; abundance: .; j_gene: TRBJ2-1; CDR3aa: CASSLELVRSEQFF; CDR3nt: TGCGCCAGCAGCTTGGAACTAGTAAGGTCTGAGCAGTTCTTC
v_gene: TRBV27; d_gene: TRBD1; abundance: once; j_gene: TRBJ1-2; CDR3aa: CASSGDRGRDGYTF; CDR3nt: TGTGCCAGCAGCGGGGACAGGGGGCGTGATGGCTACACCTTC
v_gene: TRBV30; d_gene: .; abundance: .; j_gene: TRBJ2-6; CDR3aa: CAWSSDSSSGANVLTF; CDR3nt: TGTGCCTGGAGTTCTGACAGCAGCTCTGGGGCCAACGTCCTGACTTTC
v_gene: TRBV5-1; d_gene: .; abundance: .; j_gene: TRBJ2-7; CDR3aa: CASSLDHEQYF; CDR3nt: TGCGCCAGCAGCTTGGACCACGAGCAGTACTTC
v_gene: TRBV30; d_gene: .; abundance: .; j_gene: TRBJ1-1; CDR3aa: CAWSVLDPQEAFF; CDR3nt: TGTGCCTGGAGTGTACTAGATCCCCAAGAAGCTTTCTTT
v_gene: TRBV7-3; d_gene: .; abundance: .; j_gene: TRBJ2-2; CDR3aa: CASSYSLSNANTGELFF; CDR3nt: TGTGCCAGCAGCTATTCACTCTCTAATGCGAACACCGGGGAGCTGTTTTTT
v_gene: TRBV7-8; d_gene: .; abundance: .; j_gene: TRBJ1-1; CDR3aa: CASSSNLNTEAFF; CDR3nt: TGTGCCAGCAGCTCTAATTTGAACACTGAAGCTTTCTTT
v_gene: TRBV19; d_gene: .; abundance: .; j_gene: TRBJ2-7; CDR3aa: CASSNQGSDEQYF; CDR3nt: TGTGCCAGTAGTAACCAGGGGTCGGACGAGCAGTACTTC